The present entry profiles one TCR beta chain with its context. This sample is drawn from a study of blood T cell repertoires in COVID-19. Trimming at V came to 4 bases and at J to 4 bases, leaving 5 bases not matched to a gene. CDR1 is MNHEY, CDR2 SVGAGI, per germline. There are 15 residues in the CDR3. Here immunoSEQ multiplex PCR was the method, and the copy in TCRdb shows in-frame clones only, minus some. The sample has roughly 320,000 clones, roughly 91% seen once. The source of this sequence is a woman in her twenties or thirties with COVID-19, enrolled during active disease. The sequencing input was peripheral blood. V gene TRBV6-5 combines with J gene TRBJ1-2; 11 bases line up with TRBD1. The CDR3 DNA follows: TGTGCCAGCAGTTTAGGGACAGGGGGACGCTATGGCTACACCTTC. Its protein product is CASSLGTGGRYGYTF.